The 7 T cell receptor beta chains given below trace back to one sample, sequenced in a study of memory CD4+ T cells and cytomegalovirus serostatus. Single viable CD3+CD4+CD8-CD45RO+ cells were sorted as the memory CD4+ T cells. Here immunoSEQ multiplex PCR was the method, and the copy in TCRdb shows in-frame clones only, minus some. The top ten clones hold around 0.84% of a sample with 84,000 or so clones, approximately 84% of them seen once. Sequencing input: memory CD4+ T cells from blood. Every receptor here comes from an adult in good health and CMV-seronegative.

The chain has TRBV7-2 and TRBJ2-3; 9 bases fit TRBD2. Germline V gene sequence: CDR1 SGHTA, CDR2 FQGNSA. V lost 4 bases, J lost 0 bases, and 11 bases stayed unmatched. CDR3 length: 18 amino acids. Written as DNA, the CDR3 is TGTGCCAGCAGCTCTGCACCTCTAGCGGGGACTAGCACAGATACGCAGTATTTT. Its translation: CASSSAPLAGTSTDTQYF.

The V gene is TRBV7-2, the J gene TRBJ1-1, with 11 bases matching TRBD1. Germline V gives CDR1 SGHTA, CDR2 FQGNSA. V lost 5 bases to trimming and J lost 7 bases; unmatched junction nucleotides: 6. The CDR3 runs to 14 residues. CDR3 bases: TGTGCCAGCAGCCCTCCGGGACAGGGGGGTGAAGCTTTCTTT. Amino acids: CASSPPGQGGEAFF.

V and J are TRBV5-1 and TRBJ2-3, with unresolved D. V was cut by 0 bases and J by 6 bases, with 14 bases left in between. The CDR3 loop spans 15 amino acids. Germline-derived CDR1 and CDR2 are SGHRS and YFSETQ. This CDR3 reads CASSLDKVIVDTQYF. CDR3 DNA sequence: TGCGCCAGCAGCTTGGACAAGGTGATTGTGGATACGCAGTATTTT.

V usage is TRBV19 and J usage is TRBJ1-2; the D gene is possibly TRBD1 (5 bases). The CDR3 totals 15 residues. Trimming cost V 4 bases and J 0 bases, with 12 bases left between them. Germline CDR1 reads LNHDA; CDR2 reads SQIVND (reference sequence). Here the CDR3 reads CASSSQGESNYGYTF. The CDR3 DNA reads as TGTGCCAGTAGTAGTCAGGGAGAATCTAACTATGGCTACACCTTC.

The gene calls are TRBV5-4 and TRBJ1-2; 9 bases are a match to TRBD1. There are 13 residues in the CDR3. Germline V gene sequence: CDR1 SGHNT, CDR2 YYREEE (reference sequence). Losses at the gene ends were 4 bases for V and 4 bases for J; bases not matched to a gene: 2. CDR3 in DNA: TGTGCCAGCAGCCAGGGACAGGGCTATGGCTACACCTTC. It codes for CASSQGQGYGYTF. Complete variable domain (other parts from reference TRBV5-4 and TRBJ1-2): ETGVTQSPTHLIKTRGQQVTLRCSSQSGHNTVSWYQQALGQGPQFIFQYYREEENGRGNFPPRFSGLQFPNYSSELNVNALELDDSALYLCASSQGQGYGYTFGSGTRLTVV.

The rearrangement links TRBV5-1 to TRBJ2-3; 10 bases align to TRBD2. In germline, CDR1 is SGHRS, CDR2 YFSETQ. V lost 2 bases, J lost 6 bases, and 9 bases stayed unmatched. The CDR3 runs 16 residues. CDR3 bases: TGCGCCAGCAGCTTACTGAGCGGGGGGGATGGGGATACGCAGTATTTT. Translating it yields CASSLLSGGDGDTQYF.

J is TRBJ2-1 and V is TRBV7-2; 7 positions match TRBD1. V dropped 5 bases and J dropped 7; count of bases not matched to a gene: 5. The germline V gene has CDR1 SGHTA and CDR2 FQGNSA. The CDR3 covers 13 residues. The CDR3 bases are TGTGCCAGCAGCGTACAGGGGCGGAATGAGCAGTTCTTC. It yields the protein CASSVQGRNEQFF.